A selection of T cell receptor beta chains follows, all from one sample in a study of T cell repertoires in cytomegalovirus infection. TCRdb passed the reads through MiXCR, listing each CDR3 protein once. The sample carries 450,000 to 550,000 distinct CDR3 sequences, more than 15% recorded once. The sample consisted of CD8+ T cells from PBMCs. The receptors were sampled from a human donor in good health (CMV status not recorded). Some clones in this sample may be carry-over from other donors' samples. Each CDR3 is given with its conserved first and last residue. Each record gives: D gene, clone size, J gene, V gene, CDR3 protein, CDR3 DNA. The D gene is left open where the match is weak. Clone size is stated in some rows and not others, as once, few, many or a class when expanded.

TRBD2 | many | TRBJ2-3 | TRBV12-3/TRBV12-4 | CASSLMAGGPTDTQYF | TGTGCCAGCAGTTTAATGGCGGGGGGTCCCACAGATACGCAGTATTTT
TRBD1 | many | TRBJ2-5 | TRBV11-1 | CASSVRTGEYQETQYF | TGTGCCAGCAGCGTCCGGACAGGGGAATATCAAGAGACCCAGTACTTC
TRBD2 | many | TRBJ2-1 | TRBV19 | CASSTGSGGEQFF | TGTGCCAGTAGTACCGGTAGCGGGGGGGAGCAGTTCTTC
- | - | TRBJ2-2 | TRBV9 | CASSVAGRSGTGELFF | TGTGCCAGCAGCGTAGCGGGGAGGTCCGGCACCGGGGAGCTGTTTTTT
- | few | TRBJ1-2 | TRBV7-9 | CASSLAIEGHGYTF | TGTGCCAGCAGCTTAGCAATCGAGGGCCATGGCTACACCTTC
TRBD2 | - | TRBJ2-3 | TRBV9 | CASSLRLAGGEDTQYF | TGTGCCAGCAGCTTGCGACTAGCGGGGGGGGAAGATACGCAGTATTTT
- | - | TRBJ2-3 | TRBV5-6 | CASRIRDKDTQYF | TGTGCCAGCAGAATCCGGGACAAGGATACGCAGTATTTT
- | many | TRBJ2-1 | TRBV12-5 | CASGLVPGKPDEQFF | TGTGCTAGTGGTTTGGTCCCGGGTAAGCCCGATGAGCAGTTCTTC
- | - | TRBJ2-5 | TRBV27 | CASSRGIQETQYF | TGTGCCAGCAGTCGAGGGATTCAAGAGACCCAGTACTTC
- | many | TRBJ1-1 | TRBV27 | CASSLNAMVNTEAFF | TGTGCCAGCAGCCTAAACGCGATGGTGAACACTGAAGCTTTCTTT
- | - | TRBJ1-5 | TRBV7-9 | CASSTLLSNQPQHF | TGTGCCAGCAGCACCCTCTTGAGCAATCAGCCCCAGCATTTT
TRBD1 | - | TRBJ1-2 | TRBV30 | CAWTTGTGYGYTF | TGTGCCTGGACTACTGGGACAGGCTATGGCTACACCTTC
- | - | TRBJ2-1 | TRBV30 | CAWSEAHNEQFF | TGTGCCTGGAGTGAGGCACACAATGAGCAGTTCTTC
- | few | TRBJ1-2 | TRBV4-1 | CASSVGTDYGYTF | TGCGCCAGCAGCGTTGGGACGGACTATGGCTACACCTTC
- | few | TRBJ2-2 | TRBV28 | CASIPSTGPRTGELFF | TGTGCCAGCATTCCCTCGACAGGCCCCCGCACCGGGGAGCTGTTTTTT
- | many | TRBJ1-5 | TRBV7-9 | CASSNGQSSNQPQHF | TGTGCCTCATCTAACGGACAGTCCTCGAATCAGCCCCAGCATTTT
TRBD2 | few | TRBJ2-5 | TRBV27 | CASSLSLAEETQYF | TGTGCCAGCAGTTTATCCCTAGCGGAAGAGACCCAGTACTTC
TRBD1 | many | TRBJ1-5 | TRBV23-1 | CASGHSRDRGLRSNQPQHF | TGCGCCAGCGGCCACTCACGGGACAGGGGGCTCCGTAGCAATCAGCCCCAGCATTTT
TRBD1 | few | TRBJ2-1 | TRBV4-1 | CASSTDRANEQFF | TGCGCCAGCAGCACGGACAGGGCGAATGAGCAGTTCTTC
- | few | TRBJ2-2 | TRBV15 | CATCTGELFF | TGTGCCACGTGCACCGGGGAGCTGTTTTTT
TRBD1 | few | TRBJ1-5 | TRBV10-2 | CASSESDRGSQPQHF | TGCGCCAGCAGTGAGTCTGACAGGGGAAGCCAGCCCCAGCATTTT
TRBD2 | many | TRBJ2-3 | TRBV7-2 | CASSVRIPLAELTDTQYF | TGTGCCAGCAGCGTTAGAATCCCCCTAGCGGAGCTCACAGATACGCAGTATTTT
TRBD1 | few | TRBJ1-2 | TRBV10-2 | CASRTGTVYGYTF | TGCGCCAGCCGGACAGGGACCGTCTATGGCTACACCTTC
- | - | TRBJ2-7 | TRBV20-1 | CSAYSQGSSYEQYF | TGCAGTGCTTACTCCCAGGGGAGCTCCTACGAGCAGTACTTC
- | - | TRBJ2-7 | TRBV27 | CASSLSPVHEQYF | TGTGCCAGCAGTTTATCCCCTGTACACGAGCAGTACTTC
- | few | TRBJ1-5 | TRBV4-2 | CASSQEVSGNQPQHF | TGTGCCAGCAGCCAAGAAGTTTCAGGGAATCAGCCCCAGCATTTT
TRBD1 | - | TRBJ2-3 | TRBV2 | CASKRDRGRTDTQYF | TGTGCCAGCAAACGAGACAGGGGGCGAACTGATACGCAGTATTTT
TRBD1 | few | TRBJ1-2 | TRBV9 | CASNRGRVGGYTF | TGTGCCTCAAACAGGGGGCGCGTTGGGGGCTACACCTTC
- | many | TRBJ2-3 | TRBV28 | CASSLGTAGPDTQYF | TGTGCCAGCAGTTTGGGGACAGCGGGTCCAGATACGCAGTATTTT
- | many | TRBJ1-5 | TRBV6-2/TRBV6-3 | CASSAYLRQPQHF | TGTGCCAGCAGTGCCTACCTTCGACAGCCCCAGCATTTT
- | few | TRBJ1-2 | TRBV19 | CASSIDQGGPDGYTF | TGTGCCAGTAGTATAGATCAAGGGGGGCCAGATGGCTACACCTTC
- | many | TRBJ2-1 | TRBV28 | CASSLRPLGANEQFF | TGTGCCAGCAGTTTAAGACCTCTCGGGGCGAATGAGCAGTTCTTC
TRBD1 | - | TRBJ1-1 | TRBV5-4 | CASSLGTGGATEAFF | TGTGCCAGCAGCTTGGGGACAGGGGGGGCTACTGAAGCTTTCTTT
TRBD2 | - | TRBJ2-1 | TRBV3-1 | CASSQDGEGLARSEQFF | TGTGCCAGCAGCCAAGACGGGGAAGGACTAGCCAGGAGTGAGCAGTTCTTC
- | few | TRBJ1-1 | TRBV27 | CASSSYKNTEAFF | TGTGCCAGCAGTTCTTACAAGAACACTGAAGCTTTCTTT
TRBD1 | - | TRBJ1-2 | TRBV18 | CASSPLPTSDRAYNYGYTF | TGTGCCAGCTCACCACTGCCGACTTCAGACAGGGCGTATAACTATGGCTACACCTTC
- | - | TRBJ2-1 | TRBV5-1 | CASRLDRISYNEQFF | TGCGCCAGCCGCCTTGACAGGATTTCCTACAATGAGCAGTTCTTC
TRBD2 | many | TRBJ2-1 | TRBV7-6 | CASSPPAAGGSLYDNEQFF | TGTGCCAGCAGCCCCCCCGCCGCGGGGGGGAGCTTGTACGACAATGAGCAGTTCTTC
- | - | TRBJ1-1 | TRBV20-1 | CSVEGRANTEAFF | TGCAGTGTCGAGGGCAGGGCTAACACTGAAGCTTTCTTT
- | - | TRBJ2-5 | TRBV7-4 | CASSTLDQETQYF | TGTGCCAGCAGCACCCTGGACCAAGAGACCCAGTACTTC